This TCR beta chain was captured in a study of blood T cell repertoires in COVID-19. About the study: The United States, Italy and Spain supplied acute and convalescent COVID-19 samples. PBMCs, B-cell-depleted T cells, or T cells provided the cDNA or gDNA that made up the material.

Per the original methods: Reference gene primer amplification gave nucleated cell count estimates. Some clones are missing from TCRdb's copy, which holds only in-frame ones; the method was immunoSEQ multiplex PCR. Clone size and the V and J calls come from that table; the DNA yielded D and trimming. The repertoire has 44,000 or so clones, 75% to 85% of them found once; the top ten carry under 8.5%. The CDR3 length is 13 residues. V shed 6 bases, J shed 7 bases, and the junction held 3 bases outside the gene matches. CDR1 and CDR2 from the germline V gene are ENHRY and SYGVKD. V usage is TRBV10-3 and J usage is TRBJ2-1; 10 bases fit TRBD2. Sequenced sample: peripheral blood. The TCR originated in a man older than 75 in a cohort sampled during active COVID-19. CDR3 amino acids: CAIRGTSVNEQFF. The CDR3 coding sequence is TGTGCCATCAGAGGGACTAGCGTTAATGAGCAGTTCTTC.